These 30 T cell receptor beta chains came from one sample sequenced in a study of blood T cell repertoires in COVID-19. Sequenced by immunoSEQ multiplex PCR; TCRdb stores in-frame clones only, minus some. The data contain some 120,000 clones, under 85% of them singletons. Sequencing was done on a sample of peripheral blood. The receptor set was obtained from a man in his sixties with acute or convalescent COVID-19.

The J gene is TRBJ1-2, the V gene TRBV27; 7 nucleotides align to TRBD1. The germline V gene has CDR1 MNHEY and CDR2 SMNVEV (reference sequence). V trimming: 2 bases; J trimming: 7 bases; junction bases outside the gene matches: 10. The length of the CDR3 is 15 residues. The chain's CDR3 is CASSLSYQGVTGYTF. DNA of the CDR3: TGTGCCAGCAGTTTAAGTTACCAGGGGGTAACTGGCTACACCTTC.

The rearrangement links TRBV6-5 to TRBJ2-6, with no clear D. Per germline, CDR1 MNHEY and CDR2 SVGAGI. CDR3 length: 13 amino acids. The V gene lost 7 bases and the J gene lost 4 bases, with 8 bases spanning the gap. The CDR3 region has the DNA TGTGCCAGCAAAAGCCCCGGGGCCAACGTCCTGACTTTC. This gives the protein CASKSPGANVLTF.

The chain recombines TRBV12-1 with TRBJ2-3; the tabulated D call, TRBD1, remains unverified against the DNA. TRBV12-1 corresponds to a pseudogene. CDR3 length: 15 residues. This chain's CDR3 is CASSFRGSRTDTQYF. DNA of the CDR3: TGTGCCAGCAGCTTTAGGGGGAGTAGGACAGATACGCAGTATTTT.

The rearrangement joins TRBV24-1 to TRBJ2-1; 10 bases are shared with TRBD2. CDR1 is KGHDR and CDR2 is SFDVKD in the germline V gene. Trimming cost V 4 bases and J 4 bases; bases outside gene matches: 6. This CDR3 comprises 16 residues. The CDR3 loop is CATSEPASGRYNEQFF. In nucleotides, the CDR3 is TGTGCCACCAGTGAACCCGCTAGCGGGAGATACAATGAGCAGTTCTTC.

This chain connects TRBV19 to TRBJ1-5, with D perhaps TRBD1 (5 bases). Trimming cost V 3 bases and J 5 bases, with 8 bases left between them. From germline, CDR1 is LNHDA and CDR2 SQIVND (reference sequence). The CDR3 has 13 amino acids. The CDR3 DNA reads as TGTGCCAGTAGTATCCAGGGCGATCAGCCCCAGCATTTT. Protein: CASSIQGDQPQHF.

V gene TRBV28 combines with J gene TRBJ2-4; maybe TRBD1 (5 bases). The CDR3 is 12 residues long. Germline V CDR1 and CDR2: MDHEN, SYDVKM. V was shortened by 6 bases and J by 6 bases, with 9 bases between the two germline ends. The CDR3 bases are TGTGCCAGCAGGGGCGACAGAAACATTCAGTACTTC. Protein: CASRGDRNIQYF.

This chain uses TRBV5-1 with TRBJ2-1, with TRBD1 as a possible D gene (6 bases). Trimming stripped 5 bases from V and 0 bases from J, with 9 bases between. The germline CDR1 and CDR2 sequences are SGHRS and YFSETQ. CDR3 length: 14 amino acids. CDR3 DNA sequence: TGCGCCAGCAGTACAGGGACCTCCTACAATGAGCAGTTCTTC. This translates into CASSTGTSYNEQFF. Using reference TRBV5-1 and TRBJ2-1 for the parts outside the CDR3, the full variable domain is KAGVTQTPRYLIKTRGQQVTLSCSPISGHRSVSWYQQTPGQGLQFLFEYFSETQRNKGNFPGRFSGRQFSNSRSEMNVSTLELGDSALYLCASSTGTSYNEQFFGPGTRLTVL.

CDR3 nucleotides: TGTGCCAGTAGTACCCCGAGTCCCCTCTCTAGCGGGAGGCCCAATGAGCAGTTCTTC. The encoded protein is CASSTPSPLSSGRPNEQFF. The chain couples TRBV19 to TRBJ2-1; 11 positions match TRBD2. This CDR3 is 19 amino acids long. V trimming: 4 bases; J trimming: 6 bases; junction bases outside the gene matches: 17. Germline assignment: CDR1 LNHDA and CDR2 SQIVND (reference sequence).

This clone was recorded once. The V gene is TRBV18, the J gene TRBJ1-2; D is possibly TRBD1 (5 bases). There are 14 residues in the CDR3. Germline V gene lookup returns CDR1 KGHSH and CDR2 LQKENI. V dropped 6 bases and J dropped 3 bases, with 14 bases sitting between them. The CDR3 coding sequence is TGTGCCAGCTCCTATAAAATAGGGGACTATGGCTACACCTTC. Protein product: CASSYKIGDYGYTF.

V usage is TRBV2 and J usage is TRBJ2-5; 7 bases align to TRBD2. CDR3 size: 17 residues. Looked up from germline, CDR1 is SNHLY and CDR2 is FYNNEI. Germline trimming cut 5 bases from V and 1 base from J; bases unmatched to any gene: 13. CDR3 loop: CASSTPEAGDRQETQYF. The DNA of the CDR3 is TGTGCCAGCAGTACTCCTGAGGCGGGAGACCGCCAAGAGACCCAGTACTTC.

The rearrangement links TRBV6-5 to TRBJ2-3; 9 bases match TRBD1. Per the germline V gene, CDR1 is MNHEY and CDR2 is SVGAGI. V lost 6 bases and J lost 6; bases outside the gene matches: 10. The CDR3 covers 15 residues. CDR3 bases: TGTGCCAGCAGACCTGGACAGGGGTGGGGGGATACGCAGTATTTT. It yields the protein CASRPGQGWGDTQYF.

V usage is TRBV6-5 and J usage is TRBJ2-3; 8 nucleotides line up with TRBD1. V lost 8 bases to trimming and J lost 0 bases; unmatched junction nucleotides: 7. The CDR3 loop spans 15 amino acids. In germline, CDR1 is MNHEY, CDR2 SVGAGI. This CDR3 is CASQFGQGSTDTQYF. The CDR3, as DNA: TGTGCCAGCCAATTCGGACAGGGCAGCACAGATACGCAGTATTTT.

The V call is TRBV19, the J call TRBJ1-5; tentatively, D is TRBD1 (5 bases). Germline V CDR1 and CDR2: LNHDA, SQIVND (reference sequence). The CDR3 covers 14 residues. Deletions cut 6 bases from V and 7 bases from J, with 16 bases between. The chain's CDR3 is CASSPIGVGQPQHF. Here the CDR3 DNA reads TGTGCCAGTAGCCCTATAGGGGTCGGACAGCCCCAGCATTTT.

CDR3 DNA: TGTGCCAGCAGCCCTAGCGGGAGGGCGTCCGAGACCCAGTACTTC. Translating gives CASSPSGRASETQYF. This chain joins TRBV5-4 and TRBJ2-5, with 12 bases identical to TRBD2. CDR3 length equals 15 residues. Germline trimming cut 4 bases from V and 5 bases from J; bases unmatched to any gene: 6. Germline assignment: CDR1 SGHNT and CDR2 YYREEE (reference sequence). Full variable domain (missing parts from reference TRBV5-4 and TRBJ2-5): ETGVTQSPTHLIKTRGQQVTLRCSSQSGHNTVSWYQQALGQGPQFIFQYYREEENGRGNFPPRFSGLQFPNYSSELNVNALELDDSALYLCASSPSGRASETQYFGPGTRLLVL.

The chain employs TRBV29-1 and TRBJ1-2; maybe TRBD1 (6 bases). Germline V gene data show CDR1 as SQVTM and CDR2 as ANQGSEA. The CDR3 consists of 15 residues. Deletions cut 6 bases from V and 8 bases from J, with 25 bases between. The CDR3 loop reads CSVPRGQGSYWGYTF. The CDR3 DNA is TGCAGCGTCCCCAGGGGCCAGGGCTCGTACTGGGGCTACACCTTC. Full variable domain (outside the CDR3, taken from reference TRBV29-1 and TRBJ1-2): SAVISQKPSRDICQRGTSLTIQCQVDSQVTMMFWYRQQPGQSLTLIATANQGSEATYESGFVIDKFPISRPNLTFSTLTVSNMSPEDSSIYLCSVPRGQGSYWGYTFGSGTRLTVV.

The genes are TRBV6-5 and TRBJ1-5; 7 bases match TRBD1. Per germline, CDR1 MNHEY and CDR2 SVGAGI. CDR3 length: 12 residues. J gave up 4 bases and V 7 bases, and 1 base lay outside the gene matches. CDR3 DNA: TGTGCCAGCACGACAGGGAATCAGCCCCAGCATTTT. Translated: CASTTGNQPQHF.

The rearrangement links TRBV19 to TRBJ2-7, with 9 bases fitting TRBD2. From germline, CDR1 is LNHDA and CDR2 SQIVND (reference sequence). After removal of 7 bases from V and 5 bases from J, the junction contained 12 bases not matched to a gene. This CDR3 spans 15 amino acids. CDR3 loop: CASTQRGVGRDEQYF. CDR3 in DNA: TGTGCCAGTACCCAGCGGGGGGTCGGGAGAGACGAGCAGTACTTC.

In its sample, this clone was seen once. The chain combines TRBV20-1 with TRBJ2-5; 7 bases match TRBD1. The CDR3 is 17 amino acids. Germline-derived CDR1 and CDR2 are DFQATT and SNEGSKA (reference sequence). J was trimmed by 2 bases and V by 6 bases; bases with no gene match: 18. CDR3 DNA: TGCAGTGCCAGTCGACAGGGAGTTTTCCCCTCACAAGAGACCCAGTACTTC. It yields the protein CSASRQGVFPSQETQYF.

The CDR3 DNA follows: TGTGCCAGCAGCTACACAGTGTTTACAGATACGCAGTATTTT. The encoded protein is CASSYTVFTDTQYF. The gene calls are TRBV27 and TRBJ2-3; D uncertain. The CDR3 covers 14 residues. The V gene's germline CDR1 is MNHEY and CDR2 SMNVEV (reference sequence). The V end lost 6 bases, the J end lost 3 bases, and 13 bases lay between the germline ends.

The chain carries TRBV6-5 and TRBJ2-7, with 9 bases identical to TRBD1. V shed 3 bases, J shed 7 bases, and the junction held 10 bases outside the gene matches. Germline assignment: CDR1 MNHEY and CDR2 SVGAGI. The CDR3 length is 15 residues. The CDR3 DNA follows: TGTGCCAGCAGTTATAGCACAGGGGGCCTGGTTGAGCAGTACTTC. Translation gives CASSYSTGGLVEQYF.

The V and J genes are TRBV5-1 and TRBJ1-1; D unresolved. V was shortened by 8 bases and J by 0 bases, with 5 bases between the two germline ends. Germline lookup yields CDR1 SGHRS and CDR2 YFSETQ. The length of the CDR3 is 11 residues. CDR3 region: CASVMNTEAFF. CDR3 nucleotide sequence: TGCGCCAGTGTAATGAACACTGAAGCTTTCTTT.

The CDR3 spells CSAQESASLNTF. For the CDR3, the DNA is TGCAGCGCACAGGAGTCGGCGTCTCTAAACACCTTC. The gene calls are TRBV29-1 and TRBJ1-2; maybe TRBD1 (5 bases). Germline V CDR1 and CDR2: SQVTM, ANQGSEA. There are 12 residues in the CDR3. The V end was cut by 7 bases, the J end by 12 bases, with 21 bases between.

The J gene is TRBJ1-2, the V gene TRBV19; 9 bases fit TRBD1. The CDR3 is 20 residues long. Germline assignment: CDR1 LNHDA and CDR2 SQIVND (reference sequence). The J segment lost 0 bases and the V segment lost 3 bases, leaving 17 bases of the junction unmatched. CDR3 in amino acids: CASSIEGIRDRDSPNYGYTF. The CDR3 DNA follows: TGTGCCAGTAGTATCGAAGGGATCCGGGACAGGGACTCTCCTAACTATGGCTACACCTTC.

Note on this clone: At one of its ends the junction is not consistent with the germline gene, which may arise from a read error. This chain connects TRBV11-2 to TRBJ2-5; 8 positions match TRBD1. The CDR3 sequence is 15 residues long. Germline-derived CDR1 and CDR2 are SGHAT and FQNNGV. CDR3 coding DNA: TGTGCCAGCAGTGCCCTGGACAGGGCGAAAGAGGCCCAGTACTTC. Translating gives CASSALDRAKEAQYF.

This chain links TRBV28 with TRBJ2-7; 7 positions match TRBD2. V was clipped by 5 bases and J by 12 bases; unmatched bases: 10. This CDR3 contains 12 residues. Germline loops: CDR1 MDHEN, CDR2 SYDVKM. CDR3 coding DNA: TGTGCCAGCAGTCTGGGGGGGAGGGAGTGGTACTTC. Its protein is CASSLGGREWYF. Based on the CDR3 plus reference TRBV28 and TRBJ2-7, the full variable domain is DVKVTQSSRYLVKRTGEKVFLECVQDMDHENMFWYRQDPGLGLRLIYFSYDVKMKEKGDIPEGYSVSREKKERFSLILESASTNQTSMYLCASSLGGREWYFGPGTRLTVT.

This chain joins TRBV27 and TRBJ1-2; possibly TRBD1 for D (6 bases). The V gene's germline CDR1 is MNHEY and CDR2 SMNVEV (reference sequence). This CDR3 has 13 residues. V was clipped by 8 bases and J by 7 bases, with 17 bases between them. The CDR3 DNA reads TGTGCCAGCGGTCTTAGGGGGACCGGTGGCTACACCTTC. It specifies CASGLRGTGGYTF.

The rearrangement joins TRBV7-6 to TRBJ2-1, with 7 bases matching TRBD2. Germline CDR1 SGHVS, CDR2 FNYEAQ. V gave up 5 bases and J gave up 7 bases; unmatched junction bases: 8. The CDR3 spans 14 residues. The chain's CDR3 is CASSATTSYNEQFF. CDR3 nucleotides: TGTGCCAGCAGCGCTACGACTAGCTATAATGAGCAGTTCTTC.

In DNA, the CDR3 is TGTGCCATCAGCAGCAGACAGGCCGGGGAGCTGTTTTTT. This codes for CAISSRQAGELFF. The chain links TRBV10-3 to TRBJ2-2; weak D call: TRBD1 (6 bases). Germline-derived CDR1 and CDR2 are ENHRY and SYGVKD. Trimming stripped 6 bases from V and 6 bases from J, with 11 bases between. The length of the CDR3 is 13 residues.

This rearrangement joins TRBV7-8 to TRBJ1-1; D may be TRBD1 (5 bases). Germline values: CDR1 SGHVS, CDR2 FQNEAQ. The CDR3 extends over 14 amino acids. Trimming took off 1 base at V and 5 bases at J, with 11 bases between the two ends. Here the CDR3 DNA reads TGTGCCAGCAGCTTAGGTCAGGGATTAACTGAAGCTTTCTTT. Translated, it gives CASSLGQGLTEAFF.

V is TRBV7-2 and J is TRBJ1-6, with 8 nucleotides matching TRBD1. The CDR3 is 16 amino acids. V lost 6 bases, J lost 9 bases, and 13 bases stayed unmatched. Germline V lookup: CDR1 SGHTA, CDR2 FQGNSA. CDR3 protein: CASSRPPSGGFSPLHF. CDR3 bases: TGTGCCAGCAGTCGACCTCCCTCAGGGGGCTTTTCACCCCTCCACTTT.